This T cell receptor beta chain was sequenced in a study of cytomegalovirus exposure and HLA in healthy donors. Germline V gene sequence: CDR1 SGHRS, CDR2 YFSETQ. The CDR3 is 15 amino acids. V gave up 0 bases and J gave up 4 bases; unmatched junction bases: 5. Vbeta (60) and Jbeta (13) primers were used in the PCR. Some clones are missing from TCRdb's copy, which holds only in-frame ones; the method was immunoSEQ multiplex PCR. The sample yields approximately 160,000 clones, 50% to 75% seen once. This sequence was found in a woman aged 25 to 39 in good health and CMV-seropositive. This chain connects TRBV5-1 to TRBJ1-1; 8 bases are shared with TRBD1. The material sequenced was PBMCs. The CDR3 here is CASSLAETGGTEAFF. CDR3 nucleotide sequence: TGCGCCAGCAGCTTGGCCGAAACAGGGGGCACTGAAGCTTTCTTT. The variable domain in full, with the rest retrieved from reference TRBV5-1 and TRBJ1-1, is KAGVTQTPRYLIKTRGQQVTLSCSPISGHRSVSWYQQTPGQGLQFLFEYFSETQRNKGNFPGRFSGRQFSNSRSEMNVSTLELGDSALYLCASSLAETGGTEAFFGQGTRLTVV.